This is a list of T cell receptor beta chains from one sample in a study of CD8 T cells in Susac syndrome. MiXCR, run by TCRdb on the immunoSEQ multiplex PCR reads, gives a single entry per CDR3 protein. The sample shows under 200,000 distinct CDR3 sequences, around 95% of them seen only once. Material: CD4+ T cells from PBMCs. The receptors derive from a human donor with Susac syndrome. Each CDR3 is given without its conserved first and last residue. Fields, in order: V gene, J gene, CDR3 protein.

v_call: TRBV5-1
j_call: TRBJ1-5
cdr3_aa: ASSRDSNQPQH

v_call: TRBV5-1
j_call: TRBJ2-2
cdr3_aa: ASSPGPGGTGELF

v_call: TRBV20-1
j_call: TRBJ1-5
cdr3_aa: SARDGGPHQPQH

v_call: TRBV20-1
j_call: TRBJ2-5
cdr3_aa: SARPTSGGRETQY

v_call: TRBV12-5
j_call: TRBJ2-1
cdr3_aa: ASGLVLTGSYNEQF

v_call: TRBV5-4
j_call: TRBJ2-5
cdr3_aa: ASSLTLIETQY

v_call: TRBV20-1
j_call: TRBJ2-7
cdr3_aa: SAIKEGYEQY

v_call: TRBV12-3/TRBV12-4
j_call: TRBJ2-3
cdr3_aa: ASSLSAGRTDTQY

v_call: TRBV12-3/TRBV12-4
j_call: TRBJ1-2
cdr3_aa: ASRPNQGARGYT

v_call: TRBV6-2/TRBV6-3
j_call: TRBJ2-5
cdr3_aa: ASSLGPSGIETQY

v_call: TRBV3-1
j_call: TRBJ2-7
cdr3_aa: ASSRSPGLDYEQY

v_call: TRBV12-5
j_call: TRBJ2-3
cdr3_aa: ASAHPTRGSDTQY

v_call: TRBV12-3/TRBV12-4
j_call: TRBJ1-2
cdr3_aa: ASSYRDRGRGYT

v_call: TRBV4-2
j_call: TRBJ2-3
cdr3_aa: ASGPGARTDTQY

v_call: TRBV4-2
j_call: TRBJ1-2
cdr3_aa: ASSQVREYGYT

v_call: TRBV5-1
j_call: TRBJ2-4
cdr3_aa: ASSRQGARDIQY

v_call: TRBV6-2/TRBV6-3
j_call: TRBJ2-3
cdr3_aa: ASSLRSGGGTDTQY

v_call: TRBV6-2/TRBV6-3
j_call: TRBJ2-7
cdr3_aa: ASSYGFGRGHEQY

v_call: TRBV20-1
j_call: TRBJ1-6
cdr3_aa: SARTVLNSPLH

v_call: TRBV12-3/TRBV12-4
j_call: TRBJ2-3
cdr3_aa: ASYFRLAVTQY

v_call: TRBV29-1
j_call: TRBJ2-7
cdr3_aa: SVEGGIGTGAHEQY

v_call: TRBV27
j_call: TRBJ2-7
cdr3_aa: ASSGLGYEQY

v_call: TRBV29-1
j_call: TRBJ1-5
cdr3_aa: SVGEGTEQPQH

v_call: TRBV19
j_call: TRBJ2-5
cdr3_aa: PRDGIYQETQY

v_call: TRBV20-1
j_call: TRBJ2-7
cdr3_aa: SASSGGHPYEQY

v_call: TRBV20-1
j_call: TRBJ2-5
cdr3_aa: SARNPLWDPAAETQY

v_call: TRBV19
j_call: TRBJ1-1
cdr3_aa: ASKGRLLRDISTEAF

v_call: TRBV30
j_call: TRBJ2-5
cdr3_aa: AWSARETGTQY

v_call: TRBV4-3
j_call: TRBJ2-5
cdr3_aa: ASSQGGGGGAWETQY

v_call: TRBV5-1
j_call: TRBJ2-3
cdr3_aa: ARNRTGKEDTQY

v_call: TRBV20-1
j_call: TRBJ2-3
cdr3_aa: SALTSGGAYTQY

v_call: TRBV20-1
j_call: TRBJ1-5
cdr3_aa: SAKGGRGESNQPQH

v_call: TRBV5-1
j_call: TRBJ1-6
cdr3_aa: ASSLSGADSPLH

v_call: TRBV30
j_call: TRBJ2-5
cdr3_aa: AWSGVSGGQETQY

v_call: TRBV5-3
j_call: TRBJ2-5
cdr3_aa: ASSFLASQGETQY

v_call: TRBV28
j_call: TRBJ1-2
cdr3_aa: ASSRGWDGYT

v_call: TRBV30
j_call: TRBJ2-1
cdr3_aa: AWSVGGAINEQF

v_call: TRBV20-1
j_call: TRBJ2-3
cdr3_aa: SARPPGDTQY

v_call: TRBV29-1
j_call: TRBJ2-5
cdr3_aa: SVEDVGAPGRRKTQY

v_call: TRBV7-9
j_call: TRBJ1-1
cdr3_aa: ASSLVVAF

v_call: TRBV20-1
j_call: TRBJ1-2
cdr3_aa: SAQSGGAQTDGYT

v_call: TRBV5-1
j_call: TRBJ1-2
cdr3_aa: ASSWDREYGYT

v_call: TRBV7-2
j_call: TRBJ1-2
cdr3_aa: ASSLNRDNYGYT

v_call: TRBV30
j_call: TRBJ2-7
cdr3_aa: AWSKGTVGSYEQY

v_call: TRBV20-1
j_call: TRBJ2-3
cdr3_aa: SAPIRTSGVGDTQY

v_call: TRBV29-1
j_call: TRBJ2-2
cdr3_aa: SVVRGGTGELF

v_call: TRBV19
j_call: TRBJ1-6
cdr3_aa: ASSKNAPEQGMSPLH

v_call: TRBV30
j_call: TRBJ1-4
cdr3_aa: AWMIDRANEKLF

v_call: TRBV5-1
j_call: TRBJ1-2
cdr3_aa: ASSVREGAGYT

v_call: TRBV4-3
j_call: TRBJ2-1
cdr3_aa: ASSHPDRDLNEQF

v_call: TRBV6-2/TRBV6-3
j_call: TRBJ1-1
cdr3_aa: ASSNLVRGATEAF

v_call: TRBV20-1
j_call: TRBJ2-3
cdr3_aa: SASHTSGGITDTQY

v_call: TRBV5-1
j_call: TRBJ1-1
cdr3_aa: ASSLEGVGAF